The 6 T cell receptor beta chains below come from one sample, sequenced in a study of CD8+ T cells in alopecia areata. Stated treatment: oral pan-JAK inhibitor, 5-10 mg twice daily. cDNA prepared by RNA extraction and subsequent reverse transcription served as the template for sequencing. Method: immunoSEQ multiplex PCR; TCRdb's copy keeps in-frame clones and lacks some. The table lists 150,000 to 200,000 clones, roughly 70% of them singletons. The sequenced sample was CD4+ T cells sorted from blood, obtained at week 49, from a patient treated with tofacitinib. The receptors were sampled from a human donor with alopecia areata.

V is TRBV7-2 and J is TRBJ1-5; D remains ambiguous. Per germline, CDR1 SGHTA and CDR2 FQGNSA. Trimming removed 1 base at V and 11 bases at J, with 6 bases between. This CDR3 comprises 11 residues. The CDR3 here is CASSLGLAQHF. The CDR3, as DNA: TGTGCCAGCAGCTTAGGCTTGGCCCAGCATTTT.

This clone was seen many times. The genes are TRBV18 and TRBJ2-3; maybe TRBD2 (6 bases). Trimming shortened V by 3 bases and J by 2 bases, and 15 bases separated the two germline ends. The CDR3 loop spans 16 amino acids. The germline V gene has CDR1 KGHSH and CDR2 LQKENI. The CDR3 loop is CASSPRAGQITDTQYF. CDR3 nucleotides: TGTGCCAGCTCACCCAGAGCGGGCCAAATCACAGATACGCAGTATTTT.

The gene calls are TRBV25-1 and TRBJ2-6; D unresolved. The CDR3 sequence is 13 residues long. V lost 8 bases, J lost 1 base, and 6 bases lay in between. CDR1 is MGHDK, CDR2 SYGVNS, per germline. The CDR3 DNA is TGTGCCAGCCAGGAGTCTGGGGCCAACGTCCTGACTTTC. Translation: CASQESGANVLTF.

This chain uses TRBV29-1 with TRBJ1-2; D perhaps matches TRBD1 (5 bases). V gave up 1 base and J gave up 8 bases, with 14 bases separating them. Germline-derived CDR1 and CDR2 are SQVTM and ANQGSEA. The CDR3 has 13 residues. CDR3 DNA sequence: TGCAGCGTTGAAGGGGGGACTCGGGGCGGCTACACCTTC. Translated: CSVEGGTRGGYTF.

The chain recombines TRBV29-1 with TRBJ2-7; 11 nucleotides line up with TRBD2. The J segment lost 6 bases and the V segment lost 1 base, leaving 2 bases of the junction unmatched. CDR3 length: 13 amino acids. Germline CDR1 is SQVTM and CDR2 is ANQGSEA. DNA of the CDR3: TGCAGCGTTGAAGGGCTAGCGGGAGGCGAGCAGTACTTC. Amino acids: CSVEGLAGGEQYF.

A few counts support this clone. The chain employs TRBV5-1 and TRBJ1-2; D unresolved. The CDR3 consists of 13 residues. V lost 2 bases to trimming and J lost 4 bases, with 9 bases between them. From germline, CDR1 is SGHRS and CDR2 YFSETQ. The DNA of the CDR3 is TGCGCCAGCAGCTTAAGGGTCACCTATGGCTACACCTTC. Protein: CASSLRVTYGYTF.